These 27 T cell receptor beta chains were all obtained from the same sample, sequenced in a study of T cell clonality in common variable immunodeficiency. Profiling relied on immunoSEQ multiplex PCR, and the TCRdb table lists in-frame clones only, not all of them. This sample has under 65,000 clones and no singletons, with about 0.9% in the ten largest. Sequenced sample: peripheral blood mononuclear cells. The receptor source for this set is a person between 18 and 69 years old in good health.

This clone was seen at least ten times. The DNA ends 3 residues before the CDR3 does, and the rest of the CDR3 is filled in from the germline J gene. The rearrangement links TRBV6-4 to TRBJ2-3; 11 positions agree with TRBD2. Germline V CDR1 and CDR2: MRHNA, SNTAGT. The trim removed 6 bases at V and 0 bases at J, leaving 2 bases unmatched. CDR3 length equals 15 residues. The CDR3 here is CASSRTSGSTDTQYF. The DNA read from the CDR3 is TGTGCCAGCAGCCGGACTAGCGGGAGCACAGATACG.

At least ten counts were recorded for this clone. The read comes to an end 3 residues before the CDR3 does, leaving the germline J gene to fill in the end. The chain has TRBV19 and TRBJ1-5, with 9 bases aligning to TRBD1. V was pared by 1 base and J by 7 bases, with 5 bases of the junction left unmatched. Looked up from germline, CDR1 is LNHDA and CDR2 is SQIVND (reference sequence). The length of the CDR3 is 15 residues. CDR3 residues: CASSIGGQGVQPQHF. The covered CDR3 bases are TGTGCCAGTAGTATAGGGGGACAGGGTGTCCAGCCC.

This clone was counted many times. With the read ending 3 residues before the CDR3 end, the germline J gene is used to fill in that end. This sequence joins TRBV6-2 or TRBV6-3 and TRBJ1-5; a possible D gene is TRBD1 (5 bases). Germline CDR1 MNHEY, CDR2 SVGEGT. The CDR3 runs 15 residues. V lost 3 bases, J lost 0 bases, and 9 bases lay in between. The CDR3 here is CASSYRRDSNQPQHF. The CDR3 bases that were read are TGTGCCAGCAGTTATCGCAGGGATAGCAATCAGCCC.

This clone was found many times. The read ends 3 residues early relative to the CDR3; the germline J gene fills the gap. This sequence joins TRBV18 and TRBJ2-7, with 10 bases fitting TRBD2. Looked up from germline, CDR1 is KGHSH and CDR2 is LQKENI. The length of the CDR3 is 17 residues. The J segment lost 4 bases and the V segment lost 3 bases, leaving 12 bases of the junction unmatched. CDR3 region: CASSPYSPGLAAYEQYF. Incomplete CDR3 DNA: TGTGCCAGCTCACCTTATTCACCTGGACTAGCGGCGTACGAG.

In this sample, this clone turned up many times. This chain's CDR3 is CASSHGLAAYQETQYF. CDR3 DNA, as far as it was read: TGTGCCAGCAGCCATGGACTAGCGGCTTACCAAGAGACC. The rearrangement joins TRBV6-2 or TRBV6-3 to TRBJ2-5, with TRBD2 matching 10 bases. The read falls 3 residues short of the CDR3 end, and the missing part is taken from the germline J gene. Germline loops: CDR1 MNHEY, CDR2 SVGEGT. The CDR3 contains 16 residues. The junction had 7 bases not matched to a gene; V was cut back by 6 bases and J by 0 bases.

This clone was seen repeatedly, ten times or more. The read stops 3 residues short of the end of the CDR3; the missing end is completed from the germline J gene. This sequence joins TRBV20-1 and TRBJ2-5, with D maybe TRBD2 (5 bases). The CDR3 loop spans 19 amino acids. The V gene lost 1 base and the J gene lost 3 bases, with 27 bases spanning the gap. CDR1 and CDR2 (germline): DFQATT, SNEGSKA (reference sequence). CDR3 amino acids: CSARVLPGRGELVEETQYF. CDR3 bases read: TGCAGTGCTAGAGTTCTTCCTGGTCGTGGCGAACTAGTGGAAGAGACC.

This clone was seen at least ten times. The read halts 3 residues ahead of the CDR3 end, with the missing end drawn from the germline J gene. J is TRBJ2-1 and V is TRBV4-2; 11 bases agree with TRBD2. The J segment lost 5 bases and the V segment lost 4 bases, leaving 10 bases of the junction unmatched. The CDR3 runs 17 residues. Looked up from germline, CDR1 is LGHNA and CDR2 is YNFKEQ. The sequenced part of the CDR3 DNA is TGTGCCAGCAGCCTAGCGGGAGGGGGAGGGCCCCACAATGAG. It translates to CASSLAGGGGPHNE. The entire CDR3 sequence reads CASSLAGGGGPHNEQFF.

This clone came up many times. The missing CDR3 end, 3 residues past where the read stops, is filled in from the germline J gene. V and J are TRBV20-1 and TRBJ1-4, with D perhaps matching TRBD1 (5 bases). The CDR3 covers 14 residues. Deletions cut 5 bases from V and 7 bases from J, with 17 bases between. Per germline, CDR1 DFQATT and CDR2 SNEGSKA (reference sequence). The CDR3 sequence: CSAPPPRETEKLFF. CDR3 DNA, as far as it was read: TGCAGTGCTCCCCCTCCCAGGGAGACTGAAAAA.

This clone was picked up many times. The read gets to within 3 residues of the CDR3 end, and the germline J gene fills in the rest. The chain joins TRBV29-1 to TRBJ1-3, with D uncertain. The V gene's germline CDR1 is SQVTM and CDR2 ANQGSEA. The CDR3 is 15 amino acids. V lost 3 bases and J lost 4, with 16 bases in between. CDR3 bases read: TGCAGCGTTGAGATCCTCTCTTTGAGGGGAAACACC. Protein sequence: CSVEILSLRGNT. The whole CDR3 sequence is CSVEILSLRGNTIYF. The variable domain in full, completed from reference TRBV29-1 and TRBJ1-3, reads SAVISQKPSRDICQRGTSLTIQCQVDSQVTMMFWYRQQPGQSLTLIATANQGSEATYESGFVIDKFPISRPNLTFSTLTVSNMSPEDSSIYLCSVEILSLRGNTIYFGEGSWLTVV.

This clone was detected many times. Read data end 3 residues before the CDR3 end; the end is taken from the germline J gene. The V gene is TRBV4-2, the J gene TRBJ2-6, with 7 bases aligning to TRBD1. This CDR3 spans 17 amino acids. V was pared by 4 bases and J by 0 bases, with 6 bases of the junction left unmatched. Germline-derived CDR1 and CDR2 are LGHNA and YNFKEQ. The sequenced CDR3 bases are TGTGCCAGCAGCCGCGACAGGGCTTTCTCTGGGGCCAACGTC. Translating gives CASSRDRAFSGANV. The whole CDR3 sequence reads CASSRDRAFSGANVLTF.

This clone was counted ten times or more. The read halts 3 residues ahead of the CDR3 end, with the missing end drawn from the germline J gene. The chain carries TRBV20-1 and TRBJ1-4; no reliable D call. The CDR3 has 13 residues. The V gene lost 0 bases and the J gene lost 8 bases, with 10 bases spanning the gap. Germline V gene data show CDR1 as DFQATT and CDR2 as SNEGSKA (reference sequence). The sequenced CDR3 bases are TGCAGTGCTAGAGATCGTCGCGGGGAAAAA. The encoded protein is CSARDRRGEK. Given in full, the CDR3 is CSARDRRGEKLFF.

With respect to this clone: At one boundary the junction diverges from the germline segment, which might be a read error. The sequenced part of the CDR3 DNA is TGTGCCAGCAGCTTGGCTCTGGGTGGGACAGGTACG. Amino acids: CASSLALGGTGT. From start to end, the CDR3 is CASSLALGGTGTQYF. This chain links TRBV5-6 with TRBJ2-3, with 8 nucleotides matching TRBD1. The sequence runs out 3 residues before the end of the CDR3; the remainder is reconstructed from the germline J gene. The CDR3 contains 15 residues. Germline CDR1 reads SGHDT; CDR2 reads YYEEEE.

This clone was observed many times. With the read ending 3 residues before the CDR3 end, the germline J gene is used to fill in that end. This rearrangement joins TRBV5-4 to TRBJ2-5; 9 bases agree with TRBD1. V was pared by 5 bases and J by 0 bases, with 5 bases of the junction left unmatched. Germline lookup yields CDR1 SGHNT and CDR2 YYREEE (reference sequence). The CDR3 loop spans 15 amino acids. Here the CDR3 reads CASSSDRGHQETQYF. The DNA read from the CDR3 is TGTGCCAGCAGTTCGGACAGGGGCCACCAAGAGACC.

This clone has just a few counts. The read halts 3 residues ahead of the CDR3 end, with the missing end drawn from the germline J gene. The chain couples TRBV19 to TRBJ2-2; possible D gene TRBD1, 5 bases. This CDR3 is built from 15 residues. Germline values: CDR1 LNHDA, CDR2 SQIVND (reference sequence). CDR3 DNA (partial): TGTGCCAGTAGTCCCCCCCCCTCTGGGGCCAACGTG. Encoded protein: CASSPPPSGANV. In full, the CDR3 is CASSPPPSGANVLFF.

This clone was counted many times. The observed sequence ends 3 residues before the CDR3 terminus, with the missing tail filled in from the germline J gene. This sequence joins TRBV2 and TRBJ2-2; TRBD1 might be the D (6 bases). V was pared by 2 bases and J by 0 bases, with 7 bases between. The CDR3 spans 15 residues. Germline V lookup: CDR1 SNHLY, CDR2 FYNNEI. This CDR3 is CASSETGTNTGELFF. The covered CDR3 bases are TGTGCCAGCAGTGAAACAGGGACGAACACCGGGGAG.

This clone came up many times. The CDR3 spells CSALSDSGQARGYTF. The covered CDR3 bases are TGCAGTGCCTTATCAGACTCGGGACAGGCGCGTGGC. The chain links TRBV20-1 to TRBJ1-2, with 8 bases identical to TRBD1. Read sequence stops 3 residues before the CDR3 end, and the germline J gene provides the missing end. The CDR3 has 15 residues. Unmatched junction bases numbered 16, after V lost 6 bases and J lost 7 bases. Per germline, CDR1 DFQATT and CDR2 SNEGSKA (reference sequence).

This clone came up many times. The read falls 3 residues short of the CDR3 end, and the missing part is taken from the germline J gene. J is TRBJ2-2 and V is TRBV5-1; TRBD1 is a possible D gene (6 bases). Germline CDR1 SGHRS, CDR2 YFSETQ. V was pared by 5 bases and J by 0 bases, with 8 bases between. The CDR3 extends over 14 amino acids. Incomplete CDR3 DNA: TGCGCCAGCAGGCCAGGGGCGAACACCGGGGAG. Translated, it gives CASRPGANTGE. The full CDR3 is CASRPGANTGELFF.

With respect to this clone: Coverage ceases 3 residues before the CDR3 finishes, and the germline J gene fills in the end. The V call is TRBV20-1, the J call TRBJ2-3; TRBD1 agrees at 8 bases. The V gene's germline CDR1 is DFQATT and CDR2 SNEGSKA (reference sequence). The CDR3 sequence is 13 residues long. CDR3 bases read: TGCAGTGCTATGGGACAGGTCAATCAGCCG. This sequence encodes CSAMGQVNQP. The full CDR3 sequence reads CSAMGQVNQPQYF.

This clone was seen repeatedly, ten times or more. The read finishes 3 residues shy of the CDR3 end, and the germline J gene is used to complete it. The gene calls are TRBV19 and TRBJ1-2, with 8 bases lining up with TRBD1. The CDR3 extends over 14 amino acids. V trimming: 7 bases; J trimming: 6 bases; junction bases outside the gene matches: 10. Germline CDR1 is LNHDA and CDR2 is SQIVND (reference sequence). CDR3 amino acids: CASNRGQGAHGYTF. Incomplete CDR3 DNA: TGTGCCAGTAATCGCGGCCAGGGGGCTCATGGC.

This clone was counted many times. The CDR3 end is not reached by the read, which stops 3 residues before it; the germline J gene fills it in. The V gene is TRBV29-1, the J gene TRBJ2-3; 15 bases are a match to TRBD2. The V segment lost 6 bases and the J segment 4 bases; nucleotides outside the gene matches: 2. CDR1 is SQVTM, CDR2 ANQGSEA, per germline. The CDR3 sequence is 14 residues long. The sequenced part of the CDR3 DNA is TGCAGCGTGGGACTAGCGGGAGGCCCAGATACG. This codes for CSVGLAGGPDT. The entire CDR3 sequence reads CSVGLAGGPDTQYF.

A note on this clone: The read terminates 3 residues ahead of where the CDR3 ends, so the germline J gene completes it. The chain has TRBV2 and TRBJ1-2, with D tentatively TRBD1 (6 bases). Germline assignment: CDR1 SNHLY and CDR2 FYNNEI. The V end lost 2 bases, the J end lost 7 bases, and 11 bases lay between the germline ends. This CDR3 comprises 13 residues. The CDR3: CASSETRGSGYTF. The CDR3 DNA, read in part, is TGTGCCAGCAGTGAAACCAGGGGAAGTGGC.

The sample holds many counts of this clone. The CDR3 is cut off 3 residues early in the read; its end comes from the germline J gene. The chain couples TRBV6-1 to TRBJ1-3, with D possibly being TRBD1 (5 bases). Germline values: CDR1 MNHNS, CDR2 SASEGT. The CDR3 runs 16 residues. Trimming pared 1 base from V and 4 bases from J, leaving 14 bases between. The sequenced part of the CDR3 DNA is TGTGCCAGCAGTGAAGGGCGCCTACGGGGGGGAAACACC. Translating gives CASSEGRLRGGNT. The full CDR3 sequence reads CASSEGRLRGGNTIYF.

This clone was detected ten times or more. The CDR3 extends 3 residues past the end of the read, so its final part is completed from the germline J gene. The chain couples TRBV19 to TRBJ2-2, with TRBD1 matching 7 bases. V was clipped by 7 bases and J by 1 base; unmatched bases: 3. The CDR3 totals 14 residues. Germline CDR1 reads LNHDA; CDR2 reads SQIVND (reference sequence). The CDR3 is CASNQGVNTGELFF. Partial CDR3 DNA: TGTGCCAGTAATCAGGGGGTGAACACCGGGGAG.

This clone was counted ten times or more. The read ends 3 residues shy of where the CDR3 ends; the end is completed using the germline J gene. This sequence joins TRBV7-2 and TRBJ2-1, with 10 positions matching TRBD2. V gave up 5 bases and J gave up 4 bases; unmatched junction bases: 2. The germline V gene has CDR1 SGHTA and CDR2 FQGNSA. The CDR3 covers 14 residues. CDR3 protein: CASSKGLAYNEQFF. The covered CDR3 bases are TGTGCCAGCAGCAAGGGACTAGCGTACAATGAG. Filled out from reference TRBV7-2 and TRBJ2-1, the complete variable domain reads GAGVSQSPSNKVTEKGKDVELRCDPISGHTALYWYRQSLGQGLEFLIYFQGNSAPDKSGLPSDRFSAERTGGSVSTLTIQRTQQEDSAVYLCASSKGLAYNEQFFGPGTRLTVL.

In its sample, this clone was seen many times. The read halts 3 residues ahead of the CDR3 end, with the missing end drawn from the germline J gene. The chain links TRBV18 to TRBJ2-1; 9 bases are a match to TRBD1. This CDR3 has 15 residues. Per germline, CDR1 KGHSH and CDR2 LQKENI. The ends lost 6 bases at V and 6 bases at J; junction bases unmatched: 9. The CDR3 spells CASSPVRDRVNEQFF. The sequenced part of the CDR3 DNA is TGTGCCAGCTCCCCCGTCAGGGACAGGGTCAATGAG.

This clone appeared many times. The DNA ends 3 residues before the CDR3 does, and the rest of the CDR3 is filled in from the germline J gene. Within the sample, other DNA sequences also encode this same CDR3. V is TRBV5-1 and J is TRBJ1-3; TRBD1 might be the D (6 bases). The CDR3 runs to 18 residues. CDR1 is SGHRS, CDR2 YFSETQ, per germline. The V end lost 6 bases, the J end lost 2 bases, and 24 bases lay between the germline ends. CDR3 DNA (partial): TGCGCCAGCAAAGATCAGCGGGTAGGGGGGGCGGCTGGAAACACC. This translates into CASKDQRVGGAAGNT. The full CDR3 protein is CASKDQRVGGAAGNTIYF. The full variable domain, rest sourced from reference TRBV5-1 and TRBJ1-3, is KAGVTQTPRYLIKTRGQQVTLSCSPISGHRSVSWYQQTPGQGLQFLFEYFSETQRNKGNFPGRFSGRQFSNSRSEMNVSTLELGDSALYLCASKDQRVGGAAGNTIYFGEGSWLTVV.

This clone showed up just a few times. The sequence runs out 3 residues before the end of the CDR3; the remainder is reconstructed from the germline J gene. The chain is built from TRBV19 and TRBJ2-3, with 12 bases matching TRBD1. Germline CDR1 and CDR2: LNHDA and SQIVND (reference sequence). The CDR3 covers 15 residues. This CDR3 reads CASSWGQGAVQPQYF. CDR3 bases read: TGTGCCAGTAGTTGGGGACAGGGGGCCGTTCAGCCG.